This passage covers 20 T cell receptor beta chains from one sample sequenced in a study of neurological immune-mediated disorders. TCRdb analysed the 5' RACE reads with MiXCR anew, one entry per CDR3 protein. The table has roughly 24,000 distinct CDR3 sequences, about 13% seen once. The sequenced material came from PBMCs. The receptors originated from a woman aged 55-69 years with HTLV-1-associated myelopathy (HAM/TSP).

This clonotype was recorded at least ten times. V usage is TRBV20-1 and J usage is TRBJ2-3; TRBD1 agrees at 9 bases. After removal of 1 base from V and 2 bases from J, the junction contained 4 bases not matched to a gene. CDR1 is DFQATT and CDR2 is SNEGSKA in the germline V gene (reference sequence). The CDR3 totals 15 residues. CDR3 residues: CSARGDRVNTDTQYF. The CDR3 DNA sequence: TGCAGTGCTAGAGGGGACAGGGTTAACACAGATACGCAGTATTTT.

As concerns this clonotype: One junction end does not reproduce the germline sequence, and a read error may be involved. The chain joins TRBV27 to TRBJ2-2, with 12 positions matching TRBD2. The CDR3 has 17 amino acids. Germline V lookup: CDR1 MNHEY, CDR2 SMNVEV (reference sequence). CDR3 loop: CDSSWGLAGANTGELFF. In DNA, the CDR3 is TGTGACAGCAGCTGGGGACTAGCGGGCGCGAACACAGGGGAGCTGTTTTTT.

The rearrangement uses TRBV10-2 and TRBJ1-6; D gene unclear. The CDR3 has 11 amino acids. Germline CDR1 WSHSY, CDR2 SAAADI. With 6 bases removed from V and 19 bases from J, the gap between germline ends came to 16 bases. CDR3 loop: CASREAGVPHF. In nucleotides, the CDR3 is TGCGCCAGCAGGGAGGCCGGGGTTCCACACTTT.

There are a few counts of this clonotype. V and J are TRBV10-2 and TRBJ1-1, with 7 bases that match TRBD1. Germline V CDR1 and CDR2: WSHSY, SAAADI. The CDR3 spans 13 residues. Trimming cost V 8 bases and J 1 base; bases outside gene matches: 4. CDR3 loop: CASRGTANTEAFF. CDR3 sequence (DNA): TGCGCCAGCCGCGGGACAGCGAACACTGAAGCTTTCTTT.

This clonotype is termed medium-sized. The V gene is TRBV29-1, the J gene TRBJ2-5; 9 positions match TRBD2. The junction had 5 bases not matched to a gene; V was cut back by 4 bases and J by 2 bases. From germline, CDR1 is SQVTM and CDR2 ANQGSEA. CDR3 length: 14 amino acids. In DNA, the CDR3 is TGCAGCGTTGCGGTAGCGGGAGCTCAAGAGACCCAGTACTTC. Translated, it gives CSVAVAGAQETQYF.

This clonotype has a handful of counts. This chain joins TRBV11-3 and TRBJ1-1, with D hard to call. This CDR3 comprises 13 residues. CDR1 and CDR2 from the germline V gene are SGHNT and YENEEA. V lost 2 bases and J 3 bases, leaving 7 bases between the germline ends. Here the CDR3 DNA reads TGTGCCAGCAGCTTAAACGCCGACACTGAAGCTTTCTTT. Protein product: CASSLNADTEAFF.

This clonotype has a count of ten or more. The chain couples TRBV5-1 to TRBJ1-1; a weak D match, TRBD1 (6 bases). The V gene's germline CDR1 is SGHRS and CDR2 YFSETQ. Trimming took off 0 bases at V and 3 bases at J, with 12 bases between the two ends. This CDR3 region has 15 residues. CDR3 sequence: CASSLETTGYTEAFF. In nucleotides, the CDR3 is TGCGCCAGCAGCTTGGAAACTACAGGGTACACTGAAGCTTTCTTT.

Judged by abundance, this clonotype is medium-sized. The J gene is TRBJ2-2, the V gene TRBV5-1; D is uncertain. This CDR3 spans 14 amino acids. Germline loops: CDR1 SGHRS, CDR2 YFSETQ. V was pared by 0 bases and J by 1 base, with 4 bases between. The CDR3 here is CASSLGGNTGELFF. The CDR3 nucleotides are TGCGCCAGCAGCTTGGGGGGGAACACCGGGGAGCTGTTTTTT. Looking up the rest from reference TRBV5-1 and TRBJ2-2 gives the full variable domain: KAGVTQTPRYLIKTRGQQVTLSCSPISGHRSVSWYQQTPGQGLQFLFEYFSETQRNKGNFPGRFSGRQFSNSRSEMNVSTLELGDSALYLCASSLGGNTGELFFGEGSRLTVL.

This clonotype was found many times. The rearrangement uses TRBV20-1 and TRBJ2-5; TRBD1 matches at 10 bases. The CDR3 has 16 residues. V trimming: 0 bases; J trimming: 5 bases; junction bases outside the gene matches: 9. In germline, CDR1 is DFQATT, CDR2 SNEGSKA (reference sequence). The CDR3 bases are TGCAGTGCTAGAGAGTTGAGGACAGGGGGGTTGGAGACCCAGTACTTC. Amino acids: CSARELRTGGLETQYF.

The V and J genes are TRBV20-1 and TRBJ2-1; 7 nucleotides line up with TRBD2. Trimming took 6 bases from V and 0 from J; bases not matched to a gene: 11. The CDR3 runs 16 residues. The V gene's germline CDR1 is DFQATT and CDR2 SNEGSKA (reference sequence). The CDR3 region is CSAFGTILPSYNEQFF. The CDR3, as DNA: TGCAGTGCCTTCGGGACTATACTTCCCTCCTACAATGAGCAGTTCTTC.

This clonotype has a count of ten or more. CDR3 coding DNA: TGTGCCAGCAGCCCGACAAATCAGCCCCAGCATTTT. Encoded protein: CASSPTNQPQHF. The J gene is TRBJ1-5, the V gene TRBV7-2; D unclear. Germline V CDR1 and CDR2: SGHTA, FQGNSA. V lost 5 bases to trimming and J lost 4 bases, with 6 bases between them. This CDR3 comprises 12 residues.

This clonotype has a count of ten or more. The V call is TRBV13, the J call TRBJ2-1, with D possibly being TRBD1 or TRBD2 (5 bases each). V was shortened by 8 bases and J by 6 bases, with 11 bases between the two germline ends. Germline V gives CDR1 PRHDT, CDR2 FYEKMQ (reference sequence). This CDR3 spans 12 amino acids. As DNA, the CDR3 is TGTGCCAGCCTACAGAGGGGCAATGAGCAGTTCTTC. Translated: CASLQRGNEQFF.

This clonotype rates as medium-sized. The chain recombines TRBV3-1 with TRBJ2-3, with 7 bases that match TRBD2. V dropped 5 bases and J dropped 1; count of bases not matched to a gene: 9. CDR3 size: 16 residues. Germline assignment: CDR1 LGHDT and CDR2 YNNKEL (reference sequence). CDR3 amino acids: CASSSVRGVGTDTQYF. The CDR3 DNA follows: TGTGCCAGCAGCTCAGTCCGGGGGGTCGGCACAGATACGCAGTATTTT.

Ten or more counts support this clonotype. The chain recombines TRBV10-3 with TRBJ2-3; 8 bases fit TRBD1. CDR1 and CDR2 (germline): ENHRY, SYGVKD. V lost 6 bases to trimming and J lost 2 bases; unmatched junction nucleotides: 4. This CDR3 has 14 residues. CDR3 protein: CAISPGQDTDTQYF. CDR3 coding DNA: TGTGCCATCAGCCCGGGACAGGACACAGATACGCAGTATTTT.

This clonotype was counted at least ten times. The chain is built from TRBV10-2 and TRBJ1-2; tentatively, D is TRBD1 (5 bases). Germline-derived CDR1 and CDR2 are WSHSY and SAAADI. The length of the CDR3 is 15 residues. The germline V and J ends were trimmed by 3 bases and 0 bases, with 11 bases remaining between them. The CDR3: CASSDHRRTNYGYTF. The DNA of the CDR3 is TGCGCCAGCAGTGATCACAGGCGTACTAACTATGGCTACACCTTC.

The chain combines TRBV11-2 with TRBJ2-1; 11 bases are shared with TRBD2. This CDR3 has 17 residues. Germline loops: CDR1 SGHAT, CDR2 FQNNGV. Trimming at V came to 5 bases and at J to 3 bases, leaving 9 bases not matched to a gene. In nucleotides, the CDR3 is TGTGCCAGCAGCGGATTGGGGACTAGCGGTCTCTACAATGAGCAGTTCTTC. Its translation is CASSGLGTSGLYNEQFF.

The sample holds many counts of this clonotype. This CDR3 is CASSTRDNAYNEQFF. The CDR3 bases are TGTGCCAGCAGCACCCGGGACAACGCTTACAATGAGCAGTTCTTC. This chain connects TRBV5-5 to TRBJ2-1; possible D gene TRBD1, 6 bases. This CDR3 spans 15 amino acids. Germline CDR1 is SGHKS and CDR2 is YYEKEE (reference sequence). V was trimmed by 4 bases and J by 4 bases, leaving 15 bases between them. The full variable domain, rest sourced from reference TRBV5-5 and TRBJ2-1, is DAGVTQSPTHLIKTRGQQVTLRCSPISGHKSVSWYQQVLGQGPQFIFQYYEKEERGRGNFPDRFSARQFPNYSSELNVNALLLGDSALYLCASSTRDNAYNEQFFGPGTRLTVL.

By sample fraction, this clonotype is medium-sized. The genes are TRBV27 and TRBJ1-6; D remains unclear. V lost 8 bases and J 1 base, leaving 6 bases between the germline ends. The CDR3 has 13 amino acids. The germline V gene has CDR1 MNHEY and CDR2 SMNVEV (reference sequence). The CDR3 protein is CASGKSYNSPLHF. CDR3 in DNA: TGTGCCAGCGGAAAGTCCTATAATTCACCCCTCCACTTT.

This clonotype was counted between two and nine times. The DNA of the CDR3 is TGTGCCAGCAGTTACTCCGGGACGGACCACTGGAATGAGCAGTTCTTC. This translates into CASSYSGTDHWNEQFF. The chain is built from TRBV6-5 and TRBJ2-1; D may correspond to TRBD1 or TRBD2 (5 bases each). CDR1 MNHEY and CDR2 SVGAGI come from the germline V gene. Trimming cost V 0 bases and J 7 bases, with 16 bases left between them. This CDR3 is 16 amino acids long.

Ten or more counts support this clonotype. The chain recombines TRBV20-1 with TRBJ2-1, with TRBD2 identical over 7 bases. From germline, CDR1 is DFQATT and CDR2 SNEGSKA (reference sequence). Trimming at V came to 3 bases and at J to 4 bases, leaving 12 bases not matched to a gene. The CDR3 has 16 amino acids. The CDR3 region is CSARKAGGSGYNEQFF. The CDR3 DNA sequence: TGCAGTGCTAGGAAAGCCGGGGGGTCTGGGTACAATGAGCAGTTCTTC.